This T cell receptor beta chain was recorded in a study of early stage breast cancer tumors. Study at large: Most invasive tumors, about 75% of the 16, were ER+/PR+/HER2-.

For this clone: What it binds is unknown.

Study results and caveats: Most shared enriched TCRB sequences were commonly generated ones.

V lost 3 bases, J lost 2 bases, and 17 bases lay in between. The CDR3 is 16 residues long. From germline, CDR1 is SEHNR and CDR2 FQNEAQ (reference sequence). Each sample had two DNA replicates, 0.45 to 0.65 ug blood or around 1.4 ug tissue. Assay: immunoSEQ multiplex PCR; the TCRdb copy retains only in-frame clones and omits some. The sample contains fewer than 80,000 clones, 75% to 90% of which appear only once. Material for sequencing was blood. The chain employs TRBV7-9 and TRBJ2-7; no clear D gene. This TCR came from a middle-aged person with breast cancer. CDR3 region: CASSFSPMDLAYEQYF. CDR3 coding DNA: TGTGCCAGCAGCTTTTCTCCGATGGATCTAGCCTACGAGCAGTACTTC.